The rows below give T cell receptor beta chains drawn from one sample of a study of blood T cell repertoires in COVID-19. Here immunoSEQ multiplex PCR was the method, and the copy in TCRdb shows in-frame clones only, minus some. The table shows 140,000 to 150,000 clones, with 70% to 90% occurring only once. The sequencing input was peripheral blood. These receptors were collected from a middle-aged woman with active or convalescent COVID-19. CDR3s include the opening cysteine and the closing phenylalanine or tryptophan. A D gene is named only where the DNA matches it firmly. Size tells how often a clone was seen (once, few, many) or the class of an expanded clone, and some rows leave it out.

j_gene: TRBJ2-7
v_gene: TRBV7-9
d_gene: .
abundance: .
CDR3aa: CASSLLRVGGNEQYF
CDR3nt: TGTGCCAGCAGCTTACTCCGGGTGGGGGGAAACGAGCAGTACTTC

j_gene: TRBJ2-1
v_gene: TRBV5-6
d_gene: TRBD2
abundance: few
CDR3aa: CASSLGSGVLSYNEQFF
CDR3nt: TGTGCCAGCAGCTTGGGGAGCGGGGTGCTCTCCTACAATGAGCAGTTCTTC

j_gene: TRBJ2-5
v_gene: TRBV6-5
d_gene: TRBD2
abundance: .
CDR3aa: CASSLGPGGETQYF
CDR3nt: TGTGCCAGCAGCCTGGGCCCGGGGGGAGAGACCCAGTACTTC

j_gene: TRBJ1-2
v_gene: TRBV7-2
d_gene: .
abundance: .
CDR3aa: CASSTREGASDGYTF
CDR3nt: TGTGCCAGCAGCACGAGGGAGGGAGCATCAGATGGCTACACCTTC

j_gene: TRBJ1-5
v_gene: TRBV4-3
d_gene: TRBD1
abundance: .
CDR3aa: CASSQDRTGRHQPQHF
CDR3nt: TGCGCCAGCAGCCAAGACCGGACAGGGCGACATCAGCCCCAGCATTTT

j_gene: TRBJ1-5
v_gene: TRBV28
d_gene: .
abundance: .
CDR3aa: CASILGSGLLQPQHF
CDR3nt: TGTGCCAGCATCTTAGGTTCAGGGTTGCTTCAGCCCCAGCATTTT

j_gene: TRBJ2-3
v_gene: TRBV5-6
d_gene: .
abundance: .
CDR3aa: CASSLSGVRTQYF
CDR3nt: TGTGCCAGCAGCTTGTCAGGGGTGAGGACGCAGTATTTT

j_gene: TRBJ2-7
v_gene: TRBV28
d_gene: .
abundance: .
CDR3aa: CASSSGPAYEQYF
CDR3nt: TGTGCCAGCAGTTCTGGTCCGGCCTACGAGCAGTACTTC

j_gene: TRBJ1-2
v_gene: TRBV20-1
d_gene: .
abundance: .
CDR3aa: CSASRGSGYTF
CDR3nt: TGCAGTGCCTCCCGGGGATCTGGCTACACCTTC

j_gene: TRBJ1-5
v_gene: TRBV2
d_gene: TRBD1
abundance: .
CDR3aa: CASSGSGGGSNQPQHF
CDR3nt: TGTGCCAGCAGTGGCTCAGGGGGCGGAAGCAATCAGCCCCAGCATTTT